A single sample is the source of the 30 T cell receptor beta chains below, sequenced in a study of shared clonotypes between healthy human individuals (dated by TCRdb to 2020 to 2021). The library came from the immunoSEQ multiplex PCR assay. TCRdb stores this immuneACCESS table with in-frame sequences only. Part of the clones is absent; in the studies checked, under half of the shortfall reflects unresolved V genes, and no reason is known for the rest. The sample table shows some 660,000 clones, and roughly 73% are seen once. The ten largest make up about 1.8% of the sample. The sample was memory CD4+ T cells sorted from blood. The cell subset or site label here, explained by the study, means: CD45RA-negative fraction. The receptors derive from a young woman in good health.

Only a few counts were recorded for this clone. The chain employs TRBV27 and TRBJ1-2; D remains unclear. This CDR3 is 15 amino acids long. Trimming pared 2 bases from V and 3 bases from J, leaving 13 bases between. CDR1 is MNHEY and CDR2 is SMNVEV in the germline V gene (reference sequence). The CDR3 nucleotides read TGTGCCAGCAGTTTAGGCCCGATGACGGACTATGGCTACACCTTC. Its protein product is CASSLGPMTDYGYTF.

This chain links TRBV5-1 with TRBJ1-2; maybe TRBD1 (5 bases). The germline CDR1 and CDR2 sequences are SGHRS and YFSETQ. The CDR3 is 13 residues long. Trimming pared 6 bases from V and 0 bases from J, leaving 9 bases between. CDR3 in DNA: TGCGCCAGCACCACAGGCTCTAACTATGGCTACACCTTC. It yields the protein CASTTGSNYGYTF.

This clone was observed many times. The rearrangement links TRBV5-1 to TRBJ1-1; possible D gene TRBD1, 5 bases. This CDR3 region has 15 residues. Germline lookup yields CDR1 SGHRS and CDR2 YFSETQ. The V end lost 0 bases, the J end lost 4 bases, and 13 bases lay between the germline ends. The CDR3 is CASSLALGPTTEAFF. For the CDR3, the DNA is TGCGCCAGCAGCTTGGCGCTGGGACCAACCACTGAAGCTTTCTTT.

The sample holds a few counts of this clone. Here the CDR3 reads CSTLTSSEQYF. CDR3 nucleotides: TGCAGCACCCTAACTAGTTCCGAGCAGTACTTC. V gene TRBV29-1 combines with J gene TRBJ2-7, with a possible D match to TRBD2 (5 bases). V lost 8 bases and J lost 6, with 14 bases in between. The CDR3 runs to 11 residues. The germline gives CDR1 SQVTM, CDR2 ANQGSEA.

The chain's CDR3 is CASSYWHRGQETQYF. The DNA of the CDR3 is TGTGCCAGCAGTTACTGGCATAGGGGGCAAGAGACCCAGTACTTC. The chain has TRBV6-5 and TRBJ2-5; a possible D gene is TRBD1 (6 bases). The CDR3 is 15 residues long. Germline lookup yields CDR1 MNHEY and CDR2 SVGAGI. V lost 1 base and J lost 2, with 11 bases in between.

The J gene is TRBJ2-5, the V gene TRBV27; 9 nucleotides line up with TRBD2. V trimming: 9 bases; J trimming: 3 bases; junction bases outside the gene matches: 8. Germline V gene lookup returns CDR1 MNHEY and CDR2 SMNVEV (reference sequence). This CDR3 is built from 14 residues. Here the CDR3 reads CASKRLAGKETQYF. The CDR3 coding sequence is TGTGCCAGTAAGCGCCTAGCGGGGAAAGAGACCCAGTACTTC.

The chain links TRBV28 to TRBJ2-3; tentative D call: TRBD1 (6 bases). CDR3 length: 16 residues. Trimming took 3 bases from V and 3 from J, leaving 16 bases between them. Germline CDR1 MDHEN, CDR2 SYDVKM. In DNA form, the CDR3 reads TGTGCCAGCAGTTTTAGGGCAGGGGCAATAACAGATACGCAGTATTTT. It translates to CASSFRAGAITDTQYF.

This chain's CDR3 is CAWIPPTGGGRAFF. The CDR3, as DNA: TGTGCCTGGATCCCTCCCACAGGGGGCGGAAGAGCTTTCTTT. This chain uses TRBV30 with TRBJ1-1; 9 bases agree with TRBD1. The CDR3 has 14 residues. J was trimmed by 10 bases and V by 4 bases; bases with no gene match: 13. CDR1 and CDR2 from the germline V gene are GTSNPN and SVGIG (reference sequence).

This clone has only one observation. This sequence joins TRBV4-1 and TRBJ2-1; weak D call: TRBD2 (6 bases). Trimming stripped 0 bases from V and 5 bases from J, with 14 bases between. Germline loops: CDR1 MGHRA, CDR2 YSYEKL. CDR3 length: 16 amino acids. For the CDR3, the DNA is TGCGCCAGCAGCCAAGAACCGACTAGGAACAACAATGAGCAGTTCTTC. The encoded protein is CASSQEPTRNNNEQFF.

This clone was seen just once. The genes are TRBV4-1 and TRBJ2-4; no reliable D call. CDR1 and CDR2 (germline): MGHRA, YSYEKL. The V gene lost 3 bases and the J gene lost 8 bases, with 17 bases spanning the gap. This CDR3 is 15 amino acids long. The CDR3 spells CASSQNTDGPDIQYF. In DNA, the CDR3 is TGCGCCAGCAGCCAGAACACCGATGGTCCGGACATTCAGTACTTC.

V gene TRBV5-4 combines with J gene TRBJ1-1; tentative D call: TRBD1 (5 bases). From germline, CDR1 is SGHNT and CDR2 YYREEE (reference sequence). The CDR3 covers 13 residues. Trimming stripped 9 bases from V and 3 bases from J, with 15 bases between. The CDR3 loop is CATDTQGHTEAFF. CDR3 DNA: TGTGCCACAGACACGCAGGGACACACTGAAGCTTTCTTT.

This sequence joins TRBV5-4 and TRBJ2-7, with TRBD2 matching over 7 bases. From germline, CDR1 is SGHNT and CDR2 YYREEE (reference sequence). This CDR3 contains 14 residues. Germline trimming cut 4 bases from V and 6 bases from J; bases unmatched to any gene: 10. CDR3 in DNA: TGTGCCAGCAGCCTCAAGACTAGCTTTTCCGAGCAGTACTTC. Residues: CASSLKTSFSEQYF.

CDR3: CASSNGDLFSEAFF. CDR3 coding DNA: TGTGCCAGCAGTAACGGGGATCTGTTCTCTGAAGCTTTCTTT. The rearrangement joins TRBV28 to TRBJ1-1; D is unclear. The germline gives CDR1 MDHEN, CDR2 SYDVKM. V was clipped by 5 bases and J by 6 bases, with 16 bases between them. The CDR3 length is 14 residues. Looking up the rest from reference TRBV28 and TRBJ1-1 gives the full variable domain: DVKVTQSSRYLVKRTGEKVFLECVQDMDHENMFWYRQDPGLGLRLIYFSYDVKMKEKGDIPEGYSVSREKKERFSLILESASTNQTSMYLCASSNGDLFSEAFFGQGTRLTVV.

The gene calls are TRBV10-2 and TRBJ2-1; a possible D gene is TRBD2 (5 bases). The CDR3 runs to 12 residues. Germline CDR1 is WSHSY and CDR2 is SAAADI. V shed 4 bases and J shed 5 bases, with 6 bases lying between them. DNA for the CDR3: TGCGCCAGCAGTGCCGGGAACAATGAGCAGTTCTTC. Translating it yields CASSAGNNEQFF.

The J gene is TRBJ1-1, the V gene TRBV28; 8 bases align to TRBD1. CDR1 MDHEN and CDR2 SYDVKM come from the germline V gene. V dropped 4 bases and J dropped 8; count of bases not matched to a gene: 9. The CDR3 has 14 amino acids. In nucleotides, the CDR3 is TGTGCCAGCAGTTCCGGACAGGGAACGGGGGAAGCTTTCTTT. It is translated as CASSSGQGTGEAFF.

DNA for the CDR3: TGCGCCAGCAGCTTTGGACAGGGCTGGGGCTACACCTTC. Its translation: CASSFGQGWGYTF. J is TRBJ1-2 and V is TRBV5-1, with 8 bases matching TRBD1. Germline CDR1 SGHRS, CDR2 YFSETQ. There are 13 residues in the CDR3. Trimming cost V 2 bases and J 8 bases; bases outside gene matches: 5.

The chain links TRBV11-2 to TRBJ1-2; the match to TRBD1 covers 10 bases. The CDR3 spans 15 residues. CDR1 SGHAT and CDR2 FQNNGV come from the germline V gene. The J segment lost 0 bases and the V segment lost 4 bases, leaving 2 bases of the junction unmatched. CDR3 nucleotide sequence: TGTGCCAGCAGCTCCGGACAGGGGGCTAACTATGGCTACACCTTC. Protein: CASSSGQGANYGYTF. Full variable domain (missing parts from reference TRBV11-2 and TRBJ1-2): EAGVAQSPRYKIIEKRQSVAFWCNPISGHATLYWYQQILGQGPKLLIQFQNNGVVDDSQLPKDRFSAERLKGVDSTLKIQPAKLEDSAVYLCASSSGQGANYGYTFGSGTRLTVV.

V and J are TRBV27 and TRBJ2-3, with a tentative D call TRBD1 (6 bases). The V gene lost 4 bases and the J gene lost 6 bases, with 14 bases spanning the gap. CDR1 is MNHEY, CDR2 SMNVEV, per germline (reference sequence). The CDR3 spans 14 residues. In DNA form, the CDR3 reads TGTGCCAGCAGTTCTGGACAGTCACCGGATACGCAGTATTTT. Its protein is CASSSGQSPDTQYF.

The chain employs TRBV28 and TRBJ1-5; D gene uncertain. The CDR3 is 14 residues long. Trimming removed 4 bases at V and 2 bases at J, with 9 bases between. CDR1 is MDHEN and CDR2 is SYDVKM in the germline V gene. The CDR3 reads CASSYGVGNQPQHF. The CDR3 DNA reads as TGTGCCAGCAGTTACGGGGTCGGCAATCAGCCCCAGCATTTT.

Details on this clone: The identical CDR3 is also encoded by other nucleotide sequences in the sample. The chain recombines TRBV19 with TRBJ2-3; D perhaps matches TRBD1 (6 bases). Germline loops: CDR1 LNHDA, CDR2 SQIVND (reference sequence). The CDR3 consists of 15 residues. V shed 1 base and J shed 0 bases, with 8 bases lying between them. In DNA, the CDR3 is TGTGCCAGTAGTATAGGGACAGCTAGCACAGATACGCAGTATTTT. Its translation: CASSIGTASTDTQYF.

The chain's CDR3 is CASSLQQGAYGYTF. The CDR3 DNA reads TGTGCCAGCAGTTTACAACAGGGGGCATATGGCTACACCTTC. This sequence joins TRBV28 and TRBJ1-2, with TRBD1 matching over 9 bases. This CDR3 comprises 14 residues. In germline, CDR1 is MDHEN, CDR2 SYDVKM. V lost 2 bases, J lost 5 bases, and 3 bases stayed unmatched.

This rearrangement joins TRBV27 to TRBJ2-7; D perhaps matches TRBD1 (6 bases). Germline V gene lookup returns CDR1 MNHEY and CDR2 SMNVEV (reference sequence). CDR3 length equals 15 residues. V was clipped by 3 bases and J by 5 bases, with 17 bases between them. CDR3 DNA: TGTGCCAGCAGTTTTACAGGCAGGGGTATCCACGAGCAGTACTTC. It specifies CASSFTGRGIHEQYF.

On this clone: The same CDR3 can be traced to other DNA sequences in this sample. CDR3 in amino acids: CASSEDRDYGYTF. CDR3 bases: TGCGCCAGCAGTGAGGACAGGGACTATGGCTACACCTTC. The gene calls are TRBV10-1 and TRBJ1-2; TRBD1 matches at 7 bases. Trimming removed 2 bases from V and 3 bases from J; junction bases left unmatched: 0. The CDR3 is 13 residues long. Germline V gene data show CDR1 as WNHNN and CDR2 as SYGVQD (reference sequence).

This chain joins TRBV30 and TRBJ2-5; possible D gene TRBD2, 6 bases. Trimming stripped 3 bases from V and 5 bases from J, with 16 bases between. From germline, CDR1 is GTSNPN and CDR2 SVGIG (reference sequence). The CDR3 is 14 residues long. CDR3 in DNA: TGTGCCTGGAGATATGTGGGGAGCGGGGAGACCCAGTACTTC. Protein sequence: CAWRYVGSGETQYF.

CDR3 loop: CASSLMTSGRGTDTQYF. The CDR3 DNA reads as TGCGCCAGCAGCTTGATGACTAGCGGGAGGGGTACAGATACGCAGTATTTT. The chain uses TRBV5-1 and TRBJ2-3, with 14 bases fitting TRBD2. Per the germline V gene, CDR1 is SGHRS and CDR2 is YFSETQ. The CDR3 contains 17 residues. Trimming at V came to 1 base and at J to 3 bases, leaving 4 bases not matched to a gene.

This clone was recorded only once. J is TRBJ2-3 and V is TRBV28, with 7 bases lining up with TRBD1. Germline V lookup: CDR1 MDHEN, CDR2 SYDVKM. The CDR3 loop spans 14 amino acids. With 5 bases clipped from V and 4 bases from J, the junction kept 6 bases outside the gene matches. The CDR3 DNA reads as TGTGCCAGCAGTCAAATAACAGGGGCAGATACGCAGTATTTT. Translated, it gives CASSQITGADTQYF.

The chain employs TRBV5-8 and TRBJ2-2, with a possible D match to TRBD2 (5 bases). V was clipped by 1 base and J by 8 bases, with 18 bases between them. This CDR3 contains 16 residues. Germline V gives CDR1 SGHTS, CDR2 YDEGEE. The CDR3 loop reads CASSLLYPGVAGELFF. The CDR3 bases are TGTGCCAGCAGCTTGTTGTATCCCGGGGTTGCGGGGGAGCTGTTTTTT.

The V and J genes are TRBV27 and TRBJ2-2; D uncertain. Looked up from germline, CDR1 is MNHEY and CDR2 is SMNVEV (reference sequence). V was shortened by 4 bases and J by 4 bases, with 7 bases between the two germline ends. There are 13 residues in the CDR3. Here the CDR3 DNA reads TGTGCCAGCAGTTCTCCCCCCACCGGGGAGCTGTTTTTT. Translated: CASSSPPTGELFF.

A single count supports this clone. V usage is TRBV6-1 and J usage is TRBJ2-7, with TRBD2 as a possible D gene (6 bases). Germline CDR1 reads MNHNS; CDR2 reads SASEGT. Trimming shortened V by 0 bases and J by 3 bases, and 18 bases separated the two germline ends. The CDR3 is 17 residues long. This CDR3 reads CASSEAPHSGTYYEQYF. In DNA form, the CDR3 reads TGTGCCAGCAGTGAAGCTCCTCATTCCGGGACTTACTACGAGCAGTACTTC.

This clone was observed many times. The V call is TRBV28, the J call TRBJ1-5; D is perhaps TRBD1 (5 bases). This CDR3 has 15 residues. CDR1 and CDR2 (germline): MDHEN, SYDVKM. Trimming pared 6 bases from V and 3 bases from J, leaving 15 bases between. CDR3 sequence (DNA): TGTGCCAGCAGGTTCGGGGGAGGGGACAATCAGCCCCAGCATTTT. Protein: CASRFGGGDNQPQHF.